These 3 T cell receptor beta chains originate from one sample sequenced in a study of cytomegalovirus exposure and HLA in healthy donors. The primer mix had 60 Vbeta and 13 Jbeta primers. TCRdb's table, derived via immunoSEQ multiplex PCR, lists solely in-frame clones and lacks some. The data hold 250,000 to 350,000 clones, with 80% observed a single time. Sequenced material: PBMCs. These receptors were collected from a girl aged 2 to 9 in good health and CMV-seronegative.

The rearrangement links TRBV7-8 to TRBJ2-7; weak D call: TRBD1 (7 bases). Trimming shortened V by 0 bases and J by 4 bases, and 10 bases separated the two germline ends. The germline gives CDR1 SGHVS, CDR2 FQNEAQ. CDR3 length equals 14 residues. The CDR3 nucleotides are TGTGCCAGCAGCTTAGCGGCAGGGGGGTACGAGCAGTACTTC. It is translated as CASSLAAGGYEQYF.

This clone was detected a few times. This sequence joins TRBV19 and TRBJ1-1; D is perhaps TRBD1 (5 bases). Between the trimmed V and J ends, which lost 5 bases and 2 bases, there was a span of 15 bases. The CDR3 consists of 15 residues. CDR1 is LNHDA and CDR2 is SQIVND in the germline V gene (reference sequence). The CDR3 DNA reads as TGTGCCAGTAGTGCCCGCCCAGACAGAAACACTGAAGCTTTCTTT. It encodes CASSARPDRNTEAFF.

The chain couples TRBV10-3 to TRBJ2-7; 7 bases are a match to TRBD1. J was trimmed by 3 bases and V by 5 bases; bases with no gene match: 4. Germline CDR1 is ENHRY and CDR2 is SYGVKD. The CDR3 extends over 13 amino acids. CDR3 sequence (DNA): TGTGCCATCAGTCGGACAGGAGGCTACGAGCAGTACTTC. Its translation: CAISRTGGYEQYF.